These 10 T cell receptor beta chains came from one sample sequenced in a study of T cell repertoires in cytomegalovirus infection. One entry per CDR3 protein results from TCRdb running MiXCR on the reads. The data show approximately 310,000 distinct CDR3 sequences, 25% seen once. These receptors' targets are unknown. The sequencing here drew on cultured PBMCs, taken from culture after CMV antigen stimulation. These receptors originate from a human donor in good health (CMV status not recorded). Some clones in this sample may be carry-over from other donors' samples.

The chain joins TRBV20-1 to TRBJ2-1; D assignment may be TRBD1 or TRBD2 (7 bases each). The V gene lost 6 bases and the J gene lost 2 bases, with 11 bases spanning the gap. This CDR3 region has 13 residues. Germline-derived CDR1 and CDR2 are DFQATT and SNEGSKA (reference sequence). CDR3 protein: CSARGGTYNEQFF. The CDR3 DNA is TGCAGTGCCAGGGGGGGCACCTACAATGAGCAGTTCTTC.

There are many counts of this clonotype. This rearrangement joins TRBV7-2 to TRBJ2-7; 7 nucleotides agree with TRBD2. Germline CDR1 and CDR2: SGHTA and FQGNSA. This CDR3 is 15 amino acids long. The trim removed 5 bases at V and 4 bases at J, leaving 11 bases unmatched. The chain's CDR3 is CASSPGTTFPYEQYV. The CDR3 coding sequence is TGTGCCAGCAGCCCCGGGACTACCTTTCCATACGAGCAGTACGTC.

This rearrangement joins TRBV12-3 or TRBV12-4 to TRBJ2-7, with no clear D. The CDR3 extends over 12 amino acids. CDR3 nucleotides: TGTGCTTCCAAGGCGGCCTCCTACGAGCAGTACTTC. This sequence encodes CASKAASYEQYF.

J is TRBJ2-7 and V is TRBV29-1; tentatively, D is TRBD1 (5 bases). The CDR3 runs to 12 residues. Trimming stripped 2 bases from V and 2 bases from J, with 7 bases between. CDR1 and CDR2 from the germline V gene are SQVTM and ANQGSEA. CDR3 amino acids: CSVEMDTYEQYF. The CDR3 DNA sequence: TGCAGCGTTGAAATGGACACCTACGAGCAGTACTTC.

In this sample, this clonotype turned up a few times. The rearrangement links TRBV7-2 to TRBJ2-7; D might be TRBD1 or TRBD2, each matching 7 bases. Trimming removed 4 bases at V and 4 bases at J, with 20 bases between. Germline CDR1 and CDR2: SGHTA and FQGNSA. The CDR3 is made up of 16 amino acids. The CDR3: CASSYGGGDRRYEQYF. The CDR3, as DNA: TGTGCCAGCAGCTACGGTGGGGGGGACAGAAGATACGAGCAGTACTTC.

This chain joins TRBV5-1 and TRBJ2-5; weak D call: TRBD2 (6 bases). CDR1 and CDR2 (germline): SGHRS, YFSETQ. CDR3 length: 14 amino acids. Trimming removed 2 bases at V and 3 bases at J, with 11 bases between. The DNA of the CDR3 is TGCGCCAGCAGCTTATTGGGCGGGAAAGAGACCCAGTACTTC. Its protein is CASSLLGGKETQYF.

The V and J genes are TRBV7-2 and TRBJ2-4; D tentatively reads TRBD1 or TRBD2 (5 bases each). Trimming pared 5 bases from V and 8 bases from J, leaving 19 bases between. The CDR3 spans 15 residues. Germline CDR1 SGHTA, CDR2 FQGNSA. The CDR3 DNA follows: TGTGCCAGCAGCGCCCCCCGGGACGCCCCTTACATTCAGTACTTC. Translated: CASSAPRDAPYIQYF.

This rearrangement joins TRBV4-2 to TRBJ2-1; 7 bases are a match to TRBD2. J gave up 6 bases and V 4 bases, and 9 bases lay outside the gene matches. There are 15 residues in the CDR3. CDR1 LGHNA and CDR2 YNFKEQ come from the germline V gene. The CDR3 DNA follows: TGTGCCAGCAGCCGGGTTGGTGGGGAGGGCAATGAGCAGTTCTTC. Translating gives CASSRVGGEGNEQFF.

This clonotype has a count of ten or more. J is TRBJ1-1 and V is TRBV6-5; perhaps TRBD1 as D (5 bases). V dropped 4 bases and J dropped 4 bases, with 10 bases sitting between them. Germline loops: CDR1 MNHEY, CDR2 SVGAGI. The CDR3 covers 13 residues. Here the CDR3 reads CASSWGGGTEAFF. The CDR3 bases are TGTGCCAGCAGTTGGGGGGGAGGCACTGAAGCTTTCTTT.

There are many counts of this clonotype. This chain uses TRBV7-2 with TRBJ2-1; 10 bases match TRBD2. The CDR3 has 16 residues. CDR1 is SGHTA, CDR2 FQGNSA, per germline. The V gene end was trimmed by 4 bases and the J gene end by 9 bases; junction bases not matched to a gene: 12. Here the CDR3 DNA reads TGTGCCAGCAGCTCATCTAGCGGGAGAAGATATTTTGAGCAGTTCTTC. This translates into CASSSSSGRRYFEQFF.